Listed below are T cell receptor beta chains from one sample, sequenced in a study of T-cell memory formation after mild COVID-19. TCRdb reanalysed the 5' RACE reads using MiXCR and keeps one entry per CDR3 protein. The table shows about half a million distinct CDR3 sequences, with roughly 20% occurring only once. The source material was PBMCs or a T cell subset sorted from them (not recorded which). Source of these receptors: an adult woman who had mild COVID-19 (a few samples of this study predate the infection). Cell type and time point are not known. The conserved cysteine and the conserved F or W are not part of the CDR3 here. Fields, in order: J gene, V gene, CDR3 length, CDR3 protein.

J: TRBJ2-1; V: TRBV7-7; length: 11; CDR3: ASSPGALHEQF
J: TRBJ1-1; V: TRBV30; length: 10; CDR3: AWTGGYTEAF
J: TRBJ2-3; V: TRBV2; length: 9; CDR3: ASSEGTPPY
J: TRBJ1-5; V: TRBV6-1; length: 13; CDR3: ASMPGHLSNQPQH
J: TRBJ1-2; V: TRBV9; length: 13; CDR3: ASSVDLGKGYGYT
J: TRBJ2-1; V: TRBV6-5; length: 15; CDR3: ASSYYRTSGGENEQF
J: TRBJ2-1; V: TRBV7-9; length: 12; CDR3: ASSLADRAHEQF
J: TRBJ1-1; V: TRBV20-1; length: 13; CDR3: SARDGDRGEEEAF
J: TRBJ2-3; V: TRBV6-2/TRBV6-3; length: 11; CDR3: ASQREGGDTQY
J: TRBJ2-7; V: TRBV2; length: 14; CDR3: ASSAPGQGLSYEQY
J: TRBJ2-7; V: TRBV2; length: 12; CDR3: ASQRGQINYEQY
J: TRBJ2-7; V: TRBV7-9; length: 13; CDR3: ASSTTGLGTYEQY
J: TRBJ2-6; V: TRBV10-3; length: 18; CDR3: AISESYVGTTRTGANVLT
J: TRBJ1-2; V: TRBV12-3/TRBV12-4; length: 12; CDR3: ASSYQGPAYGYT
J: TRBJ1-2; V: TRBV18; length: 14; CDR3: ASSPREQGGHYGYT
J: TRBJ1-2; V: TRBV5-1; length: 12; CDR3: ASSLEAGGGGYT
J: TRBJ2-2; V: TRBV6-1; length: 9; CDR3: ASEQTGELF
J: TRBJ2-3; V: TRBV7-2; length: 15; CDR3: ASSLGSLAGGGDTQY
J: TRBJ2-4; V: TRBV7-9; length: 13; CDR3: ASSLVPRDGNIQY
J: TRBJ2-1; V: TRBV5-1; length: 13; CDR3: ASSTEPTGRQEQF
J: TRBJ2-1; V: TRBV7-8; length: 16; CDR3: ASSLSVRLAGVGNEQF
J: TRBJ2-7; V: TRBV19; length: 13; CDR3: ASSIDGGINYEQY
J: TRBJ2-2; V: TRBV7-2; length: 11; CDR3: ASSPVAAGELF
J: TRBJ2-3; V: TRBV9; length: 15; CDR3: ASSGSFSGIIADTQY
J: TRBJ1-2; V: TRBV5-1; length: 12; CDR3: ASSSEVREKGYT
J: TRBJ2-5; V: TRBV27; length: 12; CDR3: ASSLSRRVETQY
J: TRBJ1-3; V: TRBV5-1; length: 12; CDR3: ASSKEVSGNTIY
J: TRBJ1-1; V: TRBV12-3/TRBV12-4; length: 17; CDR3: ASTLFVRRPVNMNTEAF
J: TRBJ2-4; V: TRBV5-1; length: 15; CDR3: ASSSLAGGSQGNIQY
J: TRBJ2-7; V: TRBV20-1; length: 11; CDR3: SARSHSDYEQY
J: TRBJ1-1; V: TRBV19; length: 14; CDR3: ASTSGTGGQNTEAF
J: TRBJ1-6; V: TRBV6-5; length: 11; CDR3: ASSLTADSPLH
J: TRBJ2-3; V: TRBV4-1; length: 13; CDR3: ASSQVSLKDSTQY
J: TRBJ1-1; V: TRBV4-2; length: 12; CDR3: ASSPWTGRTEAF
J: TRBJ2-3; V: TRBV24-1; length: 12; CDR3: ATSDPLTADTQY
J: TRBJ1-1; V: TRBV29-1; length: 8; CDR3: SVVNTEAF
J: TRBJ2-7; V: TRBV25-1; length: 12; CDR3: ASSEAGEAREQY
J: TRBJ2-1; V: TRBV6-6; length: 14; CDR3: ASSLSGTSPYNEQF
J: TRBJ2-7; V: TRBV4-2; length: 13; CDR3: ASSYSGRIEDEQY
J: TRBJ1-2; V: TRBV7-9; length: 13; CDR3: ASSETLRADYGYT
J: TRBJ2-1; V: TRBV3-1; length: 11; CDR3: ASSPDSRHEQF
J: TRBJ2-1; V: TRBV5-1; length: 13; CDR3: ASSLAGQDYNEQF
J: TRBJ1-1; V: TRBV6-5; length: 16; CDR3: ASSYSKRVDAMNTEAF
J: TRBJ2-1; V: TRBV14; length: 19; CDR3: ASSQGVFGTSGRADYNEQF
J: TRBJ2-7; V: TRBV4-3; length: 13; CDR3: ASSQEWTGFYEQY
J: TRBJ2-2; V: TRBV6-5; length: 12; CDR3: ASSTDEGHGELF
J: TRBJ1-1; V: TRBV3-1; length: 11; CDR3: ASSQQDRGKAF
J: TRBJ1-1; V: TRBV7-9; length: 14; CDR3: ASSTDRRWSSTEAF
J: TRBJ2-2; V: TRBV6-1; length: 14; CDR3: ASSGAGVSGRRELF
J: TRBJ2-7; V: TRBV5-4; length: 13; CDR3: ASSPLAGGPHEQY
J: TRBJ2-2; V: TRBV24-1; length: 16; CDR3: ATSDLFTSGANTGELF
J: TRBJ2-1; V: TRBV20-1; length: 11; CDR3: SCTETNYNEQF
J: TRBJ1-3; V: TRBV7-2; length: 13; CDR3: ASNRPTGIGNTIY
J: TRBJ1-1; V: TRBV10-3; length: 11; CDR3: AISGESGAEAF
J: TRBJ1-6; V: TRBV30; length: 13; CDR3: AWSTEGQGNSPLH
J: TRBJ2-5; V: TRBV7-6; length: 15; CDR3: ASSSPPGLAIQETQY
J: TRBJ2-7; V: TRBV24-1; length: 15; CDR3: ATSDKPSLDAPYEQY
J: TRBJ1-4; V: TRBV2; length: 14; CDR3: ASSPRQGGNYEKLF
J: TRBJ1-2; V: TRBV3-1; length: 12; CDR3: ASSLPGQGEGYT